This T cell receptor (beta chain) stems from a study of T-cell memory formation after mild COVID-19. The wider study: Most TCR clusters belonged to a single donor. Study-level findings and limits: Later expanders leaned toward CD4+, whereas clones contracting from day 15 to 85 were balanced CD4/CD8. Cross-reactive memory apparently joined, as some responding clones appeared in pre-infection memory.

5'RACE primed from the constant segment yielded TCR alpha and TCR beta cDNA libraries bearing sample barcodes and UMIs. TCRdb independently ran MiXCR on the 5' RACE reads; one entry per CDR3 protein. There are over 150,000 distinct CDR3 sequences in the sample; under 20% occur only once, and 3% to 4% lies in the top ten. For this clonotype: Its matching antigen is unknown.

Trimming removed 4 bases from V and 1 base from J; junction bases left unmatched: 8. The CDR3 totals 18 residues. Germline V gene data show CDR1 as LGHDT and CDR2 as YNNKEL (reference sequence). This TCR derives from a man aged 18-30 years who had mild COVID-19 (a few samples of this study predate the infection). Cell type and time point are not known. The sample was PBMCs or a T cell subset sorted from them (not recorded which). The chain carries TRBV3-1 and TRBJ2-5; 14 nucleotides agree with TRBD2. The CDR3 DNA sequence: TGTGCCAGCAGCCTACCCCCCGGGACTAGCGGGGGCCAAGAGACCCAGTACTTC. The encoded protein is CASSLPPGTSGGQETQYF.